Shown below are 7 T cell receptor beta chains from a single sample sequenced in a study of T cells in Graves' hyperthyroidism and ophthalmopathy (dated by TCRdb to about 2019). Libraries were prepared through multiplex PCR. Sequenced using an Illumina HiSeq 2000. The TCR beta CDR3 regions were amplified from the RNA transcripts. The TCR CDR3 was subjected to a first round of RT-PCR using the HTBI primer set and the Qiagen OneStep RT-PCR kit. Using fastp at Q25 and MiXCR, TCRdb reprocessed the public reads and kept productive beta chains. Every entry covers one CDR3 protein and lists the most common genes and DNA from its rows. This sample has roughly 500,000 distinct CDR3 sequences in its table, and approximately 13% of those were observed once. The ten largest clones take up roughly 5.7% of the sample. The sample was blood. The receptor source for this set is a woman in her twenties or thirties with Graves' hyperthyroidism that later progressed to Graves' ophthalmopathy.

This clonotype was detected ten times or more. The gene calls are TRBV11-2 and TRBJ2-1, with D maybe TRBD2 (6 bases). Trimming removed 1 base from V and 10 bases from J, with 11 bases in between. The germline V gene has CDR1 SGHAT and CDR2 FQNNGV. The CDR3 runs to 13 residues. The CDR3 loop is CASSLALAWEQFF. The CDR3 nucleotides read TGTGCCAGCAGCTTAGCACTAGCATGGGAGCAGTTCTTC.

This clonotype appeared a few times. CDR3 in amino acids: CSVENRGYYEQYF. The DNA of the CDR3 is TGCAGCGTTGAAAACAGGGGTTATTACGAGCAGTACTTC. The chain carries TRBV29-1 and TRBJ2-7; TRBD1 aligns across 7 bases. V trimming: 2 bases; J trimming: 4 bases; junction bases outside the gene matches: 5. This CDR3 is 13 amino acids long. Germline V gives CDR1 SQVTM, CDR2 ANQGSEA.

This rearrangement joins TRBV27 to TRBJ2-7, with 8 positions matching TRBD2. J was trimmed by 1 base and V by 6 bases; bases with no gene match: 8. Germline assignment: CDR1 MNHEY and CDR2 SMNVEV (reference sequence). CDR3 length: 15 residues. The CDR3 region is CASSLKGLGSYEQYF. The CDR3 DNA sequence: TGTGCCAGCAGCCTCAAGGGACTAGGATCCTACGAGCAGTACTTC.

This clonotype was detected a few times. The genes are TRBV3-1 and TRBJ1-5; TRBD1 might be the D (6 bases). V lost 1 base and J 6 bases, leaving 13 bases between the germline ends. Germline values: CDR1 LGHDT, CDR2 YNNKEL (reference sequence). The CDR3 spans 15 residues. CDR3 sequence: CASSQGGGGGQPQHF. For the CDR3, the DNA is TGTGCCAGCAGCCAAGGTGGCGGAGGGGGTCAGCCCCAGCATTTT.

This clonotype came up many times. This chain joins TRBV20-1 and TRBJ2-2; D possibly uses TRBD1 or TRBD2 (5 bases each). Germline CDR1 and CDR2: DFQATT and SNEGSKA (reference sequence). V lost 6 bases to trimming and J lost 3 bases, with 17 bases between them. The CDR3 consists of 15 residues. CDR3 DNA: TGCAGTGCCCCCGGGGCGGCTATAGACACCGGGGAGCTGTTTTTT. It yields the protein CSAPGAAIDTGELFF.

The chain uses TRBV7-2 and TRBJ2-7; 11 positions agree with TRBD1. After removal of 2 bases from V and 4 bases from J, the junction contained 7 bases not matched to a gene. This CDR3 is 16 amino acids long. The germline V gene has CDR1 SGHTA and CDR2 FQGNSA. The DNA for the CDR3 is TGTGCCAGCAGCTTACTCCAACGGGACAGGGGGTACGAGCAGTACTTC. This encodes CASSLLQRDRGYEQYF.

The rearrangement uses TRBV25-1 and TRBJ2-7; 9 bases agree with TRBD2. There are 16 residues in the CDR3. Germline lookup yields CDR1 MGHDK and CDR2 SYGVNS. After removal of 2 bases from V and 6 bases from J, the junction contained 11 bases not matched to a gene. CDR3 DNA: TGTGCCAGCAGTGAAAAGAGTTTGCTAGCGGGAACCGAGCAGTACTTC. Residues: CASSEKSLLAGTEQYF.